This is a list of T cell receptor beta chains from one sample in a study of shared clonotypes between healthy human individuals. Assay used: immunoSEQ multiplex PCR; TCRdb lists only in-frame clones, some missing. The sample lists about 670,000 clones; less than 80% were seen once. The sample taken for sequencing was memory CD4+ T cells sorted from blood. These receptors all come from a woman in her 30s in good health. Both conserved end residues are part of each CDR3. Fields, in order: clone size, D gene, V gene, J gene, CDR3 protein, CDR3 DNA. A D gene is named only where the DNA matches it firmly. Clone size is given for some rows only: seen once, a few or many times, or a class if the clone is expanded.

.,.,TRBV6-6,TRBJ2-7,CASSPPYEQYF,TGTGCCAGCAGCCCCCCCTACGAGCAGTACTTC
many,TRBD2,TRBV6-4,TRBJ2-1,CASSLGRAEYNEQFF,TGTGCCAGCAGTCTGGGGAGGGCCGAGTACAATGAGCAGTTCTTC
.,TRBD2,TRBV7-2,TRBJ2-1,CASSLAAGGVNEQFF,TGTGCCAGCAGCTTAGCGGCGGGAGGAGTTAATGAGCAGTTCTTC
.,.,TRBV29-1,TRBJ2-5,CSAGVGPGVKETQYF,TGCAGCGCCGGGGTGGGTCCGGGAGTAAAAGAGACCCAGTACTTC
.,.,TRBV5-4,TRBJ2-7,CASSLPGDYEQYF,TGTGCCAGCAGCTTGCCCGGGGACTACGAGCAGTACTTC
few,TRBD2,TRBV19,TRBJ2-1,CASSGARSTSGRAVEQFF,TGTGCCAGTAGTGGGGCCCGATCGACTAGCGGGAGGGCCGTTGAGCAGTTCTTC
.,.,TRBV5-1,TRBJ2-3,CASSYATTRGTDTQYF,TGCGCCAGCAGTTACGCAACAACCAGGGGCACAGATACGCAGTATTTT
once,.,TRBV28,TRBJ2-1,CASSLLPFYNEQFF,TGTGCCAGCAGTCTTTTGCCCTTCTACAATGAGCAGTTCTTC
.,.,TRBV1,TRBJ2-7,CTSSQDQVGVGSYEQYF,.
.,.,TRBV4-2,TRBJ2-3,CASSQDYGSTDTQYF,TGTGCCAGCAGCCAAGATTACGGGAGCACAGATACGCAGTATTTT
.,.,TRBV19,TRBJ2-1,CASSILHHEQFF,TGTGCCAGTAGTATACTCCATCATGAGCAGTTCTTC
.,.,TRBV6-5,TRBJ1-2,CASSLEGFPAYGYTF,TGTGCCAGCAGTCTAGAGGGATTCCCTGCCTATGGCTACACCTTC
.,.,TRBV28,TRBJ2-3,CASAWQYSSTDTQYF,TGTGCCTCAGCCTGGCAATATTCCAGCACAGATACGCAGTATTTT
.,.,TRBV7-9,TRBJ2-2,CASSPGELEYTGELFF,TGTGCCAGCAGCCCAGGGGAATTGGAGTACACCGGGGAGCTGTTTTTT
.,.,TRBV7-2,TRBJ1-2,CASSLWAEGGYTF,TGTGCCAGCAGCTTATGGGCAGAAGGAGGCTACACCTTC
.,.,TRBV5-4,TRBJ2-1,CASSFSGEDYNEQFF,TGTGCCAGCAGCTTCTCAGGGGAGGACTACAATGAGCAGTTCTTC
.,.,TRBV13,TRBJ2-7,CASSLPTESEQYF,TGTGCCAGCAGCCTACCTACCGAGAGCGAGCAGTACTTC
few,TRBD2,TRBV6-6,TRBJ2-7,CASSYSVAGGRYEQYF,TGTGCCAGCAGTTACTCCGTAGCGGGAGGGAGGTACGAGCAGTACTTC
.,.,TRBV7-2,TRBJ1-6,CASSLDQGANSPLHF,TGTGCCAGCAGCTTAGATCAGGGCGCAAATTCACCCCTCCACTTT
.,.,TRBV15,TRBJ1-4,CATSRVRGRNEKLFF,TGTGCCACCAGCAGAGTGCGGGGGCGTAATGAAAAACTGTTTTTT
.,TRBD2,TRBV25-1,TRBJ2-3,CASSETHSGAEAADTQYF,TGTGCCAGCAGTGAAACACATAGCGGGGCCGAGGCGGCAGATACGCAGTATTTT
many,TRBD1,TRBV7-2,TRBJ1-2,CASSFLGQGIYGYTF,TGTGCCAGCAGCTTCCTGGGACAGGGCATCTATGGCTACACCTTC
.,.,TRBV5-4,TRBJ2-5,CASSLQGRGETQYF,TGTGCCAGCAGCTTGCAGGGGCGAGGGGAGACCCAGTACTTC
.,.,TRBV7-9,TRBJ1-3,CASSFASSGNTIYF,TGTGCCAGCAGCTTTGCCAGCTCTGGAAACACCATATATTTT
.,.,TRBV10-3,TRBJ1-2,CAISGTYGYTF,TGTGCCATCAGTGGGACCTATGGCTACACCTTC
.,.,TRBV14,TRBJ1-1,CASSQLRNTEAFF,TGTGCCAGCAGCCAACTACGGAACACTGAAGCTTTCTTT
.,TRBD2,TRBV10-2,TRBJ2-1,CASRWTSGRQNEQFF,TGCGCCAGCAGGTGGACTAGCGGGAGGCAGAATGAGCAGTTCTTC
.,.,TRBV4-1,TRBJ2-3,CASSQGVPLRARGYTDTQYF,TGCGCCAGCAGCCAAGGGGTCCCCTTACGGGCACGGGGGTACACAGATACGCAGTATTTT
few,TRBD1,TRBV5-3,TRBJ1-5,CARSSGYRGNQPQHF,TGTGCCAGAAGCAGTGGCTACAGGGGGAATCAGCCCCAGCATTTT
.,.,TRBV11-2,TRBJ2-4,CASSLTRAKNIQYF,TGTGCCAGCAGCTTGACCCGGGCCAAAAACATTCAGTACTTC
once,TRBD1,TRBV6-5,TRBJ2-7,CASTQGVLYEQYF,TGTGCCAGCACACAGGGGGTCCTCTACGAGCAGTACTTC
.,.,TRBV7-8,TRBJ2-5,CASSLGLVSYF,TGTGCCAGCAGCTTAGGACTAGTATCGTACTTC
.,.,TRBV9,TRBJ1-5,CASSATVNQPQHF,TGTGCCAGCAGCGCTACGGTCAATCAGCCCCAGCATTTT
.,.,TRBV11-2,TRBJ2-1,CASSIGRQGRNEQFF,TGTGCCAGCAGCATAGGCCGCCAGGGGAGAAATGAGCAGTTCTTC
.,.,TRBV30,TRBJ2-7,CAWSGSPQISTAYEQYF,TGTGCCTGGAGTGGAAGCCCCCAGATCTCTACGGCCTACGAGCAGTACTTC
.,.,TRBV30,TRBJ2-5,CAWGEWPQYF,TGTGCCTGGGGTGAGTGGCCCCAGTACTTC
.,.,TRBV13,TRBJ2-1,CASSLVGVNEQFF,TGTGCCAGCAGCCTAGTAGGGGTCAATGAGCAGTTCTTC
.,TRBD2,TRBV10-1,TRBJ2-5,CASSELAGGGETQYF,TGCGCCAGCAGTGAACTAGCGGGAGGTGGAGAGACCCAGTACTTC
.,.,TRBV7-8,TRBJ2-3,CASSFLGSDTQYF,TGTGCCAGCAGCTTTCTCGGCTCGGATACGCAGTATTTT
.,.,TRBV9,TRBJ2-1,CASSVDSGEYNEQFF,TGTGCCAGCAGCGTAGACTCGGGAGAGTACAATGAGCAGTTCTTC
.,TRBD2,TRBV18,TRBJ2-2,CASSRGVGTGNTGELFF,TGTGCCAGCTCGCGGGGGGTCGGAACGGGAAACACCGGGGAGCTGTTTTTT
.,TRBD1,TRBV4-1,TRBJ2-7,CASSPRDRGTYEQYF,TGTGCCAGCAGCCCGAGGGACAGGGGTACCTACGAGCAGTACTTC
.,TRBD2,TRBV6-5,TRBJ2-7,CASSYSELAGSIEQYF,TGTGCCAGCAGTTACTCCGAACTAGCGGGATCCATCGAGCAGTACTTC
.,TRBD1,TRBV5-3,TRBJ2-3,CARSFPGQGAGDTQYF,TGTGCCAGAAGCTTTCCCGGACAGGGGGCTGGAGATACGCAGTATTTT
.,.,TRBV7-7,TRBJ2-2,CASSLERGTGELFF,TGTGCCAGCAGCTTAGAAAGGGGCACCGGGGAGCTGTTTTTT
.,TRBD1,TRBV5-1,TRBJ1-1,CASSLVDRGDTEAFF,TGCGCCAGCAGCTTGGTTGACAGGGGGGATACTGAAGCTTTCTTT
.,.,TRBV5-1,TRBJ2-7,CASSFAGGPYEQYF,TGCGCCAGCAGCTTCGCAGGTGGTCCCTACGAGCAGTACTTC
.,TRBD1,TRBV28,TRBJ2-7,CASSTQGGSPYEQYF,TGTGCCAGCAGTACACAGGGGGGATCGCCCTACGAGCAGTACTTC
.,.,TRBV4-1,TRBJ2-7,CASSQLLTYEQYF,TGCGCCAGCAGCCAATTGCTAACCTACGAGCAGTACTTC
.,.,TRBV27,TRBJ1-6,CASRADLSPLHF,TGTGCCAGCAGAGCAGATTTGTCACCCCTCCACTTT
.,TRBD2,TRBV4-2,TRBJ2-1,CASSQVETSGSNEQFF,TGTGCCAGCAGCCAAGTAGAGACTAGCGGGAGTAATGAGCAGTTCTTC
.,TRBD1,TRBV5-1,TRBJ2-7,CASSLPGQGSHEQYF,TGCGCCAGCAGCTTGCCGGGACAGGGGTCCCACGAGCAGTACTTC
.,TRBD1,TRBV11-2,TRBJ1-1,CASSLGSLQGRDTEAFF,TGTGCCAGCAGCTTAGGATCCCTACAGGGGAGGGACACTGAAGCTTTCTTT
.,TRBD1,TRBV6-5,TRBJ1-1,CASRSSRQGASEAFF,TGTGCCAGCAGGTCCAGTAGGCAGGGGGCCTCTGAAGCTTTCTTT
few,.,TRBV7-2,TRBJ2-7,CASSLGRDYYEQYF,TGTGCCAGCAGCTTGGGCAGGGATTACTACGAGCAGTACTTC